This entry lists 15 T cell receptor beta chains sequenced from one sample in a study of T-cell reconstitution after alpha-beta-depleted transplantation in children. The TCRbeta library incorporated unique molecular identifiers. TCRdb re-analysed the PCR reads in MiXCR, keeping a single row per CDR3 protein. The sample holds 500,000 to 600,000 distinct CDR3 sequences, 25% to 30% seen once. This material consisted of PBMCs, taken before TCRalphabeta/CD19-depleted stem cell transplant. Receptors were obtained from a boy under two years old with Wiskott-Aldrich syndrome, due to receive a stem cell transplant.

V is TRBV13 and J is TRBJ2-5; D perhaps matches TRBD2 (5 bases). CDR1 is PRHDT, CDR2 FYEKMQ, per germline (reference sequence). This CDR3 region has 13 residues. Trimming removed 5 bases from V and 1 base from J, with 8 bases in between. The CDR3, as DNA: TGTGCCAGCAGCCAGGACTTCCAAGAGACCCAGTACTTC. Its translation: CASSQDFQETQYF.

This clonotype was observed a few times. V gene TRBV4-1 combines with J gene TRBJ1-4, with 7 bases matching TRBD1. Trimming removed 5 bases from V and 7 bases from J; junction bases left unmatched: 7. Germline CDR1 and CDR2: MGHRA and YSYEKL. This CDR3 comprises 14 residues. CDR3 protein: CASSARGSGEKLFF. In nucleotides, the CDR3 is TGCGCCAGCAGCGCCAGGGGGTCTGGTGAAAAACTGTTTTTT.

This clonotype has more than one count but fewer than ten. The chain is built from TRBV11-2 and TRBJ2-1; D is unclear. The length of the CDR3 is 15 residues. V lost 4 bases and J 3 bases, leaving 13 bases between the germline ends. Germline assignment: CDR1 SGHAT and CDR2 FQNNGV. The CDR3 nucleotides read TGTGCCAGCAGCTCAACAGTCGGCGTCTACAATGAGCAGTTCTTC. Translating it yields CASSSTVGVYNEQFF.

The chain employs TRBV28 and TRBJ2-2; 7 bases are a match to TRBD2. This CDR3 spans 14 amino acids. J lost 7 bases, V lost 6 bases, and 8 bases had no gene match. From germline, CDR1 is MDHEN and CDR2 SYDVKM. CDR3 loop: CASSRTRQHGELFF. The CDR3 DNA is TGTGCCAGCAGCAGGACTAGGCAGCACGGGGAGCTGTTTTTT.

The J gene is TRBJ2-3, the V gene TRBV5-1, with TRBD2 matching over 9 bases. CDR3 size: 18 residues. Losses at the gene ends were 0 bases for V and 6 bases for J; bases not matched to a gene: 14. In germline, CDR1 is SGHRS, CDR2 YFSETQ. This CDR3 is CASSLGQSSGRRLDTQYF. DNA for the CDR3: TGCGCCAGCAGCTTGGGGCAGTCAAGCGGGAGGCGTTTGGATACGCAGTATTTT.

This clonotype was seen more than once but under ten times. J is TRBJ2-2 and V is TRBV12-3 or TRBV12-4; D is unresolved. The CDR3 consists of 14 residues. Trimming removed 1 base at V and 4 bases at J, with 7 bases between. The CDR3 DNA reads TGTGCCAGCAGTTTAGTGGTCGCCACCGGGGAGCTGTTTTTT. Protein: CASSLVVATGELFF.

Points on this clonotype: Because it lacks the conserved phenylalanine or tryptophan at the end, this CDR3 is likely a read error. The chain couples TRBV12-3 or TRBV12-4 to TRBJ1-1; TRBD1 is a possible D gene (5 bases). This CDR3 is 14 amino acids long. V gave up 6 bases and J gave up 0 bases, with 11 bases separating them. The CDR3: CASSPAGMNTEAFL. Here the CDR3 DNA reads TGTGCCAGCAGCCCGGCAGGGATGAACACTGAAGCTTTCTTG.

This chain connects TRBV27 to TRBJ2-5; no reliable D call. The CDR3 sequence is 13 residues long. The germline V gene has CDR1 MNHEY and CDR2 SMNVEV (reference sequence). V gave up 4 bases and J gave up 0 bases, with 6 bases separating them. Here the CDR3 DNA reads TGTGCCAGCAGTTCAATTGACCAAGAGACCCAGTACTTC. This translates into CASSSIDQETQYF.

At least ten counts were recorded for this clonotype. This sequence joins TRBV7-2 and TRBJ2-5, with D uncertain. V lost 5 bases and J 3 bases, leaving 10 bases between the germline ends. The CDR3 spans 13 residues. Germline-derived CDR1 and CDR2 are SGHTA and FQGNSA. The CDR3 is CASSRTVEETQYF. In DNA form, the CDR3 reads TGTGCCAGCAGCCGTACGGTAGAAGAGACCCAGTACTTC.

This rearrangement joins TRBV20-1 to TRBJ2-7, with 7 nucleotides matching TRBD2. The length of the CDR3 is 14 residues. Germline CDR1 and CDR2: DFQATT and SNEGSKA (reference sequence). V was clipped by 2 bases and J by 3 bases; unmatched bases: 7. CDR3 protein: CSARQLAVDYEQYF. As DNA, the CDR3 is TGCAGTGCTAGACAGCTAGCGGTAGACTACGAGCAGTACTTC.

This clonotype was seen more than once but under ten times. This rearrangement joins TRBV29-1 to TRBJ2-1; D might be TRBD1 (6 bases). In germline, CDR1 is SQVTM, CDR2 ANQGSEA. V was cut by 7 bases and J by 4 bases, with 14 bases left in between. This CDR3 is built from 13 residues. The CDR3: CSGYTGPYNEQFF. DNA of the CDR3: TGCAGCGGGTATACAGGGCCTTACAATGAGCAGTTCTTC.

This clonotype appeared a few times. The V and J genes are TRBV10-3 and TRBJ1-2, with no clear D. Germline V gives CDR1 ENHRY, CDR2 SYGVKD. Deletions cut 8 bases from V and 6 bases from J, with 13 bases between. CDR3 length: 12 amino acids. For the CDR3, the DNA is TGTGCCATCCAGTCGGGCGGGGATGGCTACACCTTC. As protein: CAIQSGGDGYTF.

J is TRBJ2-4 and V is TRBV18; D call uncertain. There are 16 residues in the CDR3. Trimming took off 2 bases at V and 0 bases at J, with 11 bases between the two ends. Per the germline V gene, CDR1 is KGHSH and CDR2 is LQKENI. The CDR3 DNA sequence: TGTGCCAGCTCACCATTGACAATCCTAGCCAAAAACATTCAGTACTTC. Protein sequence: CASSPLTILAKNIQYF.

The chain uses TRBV15 and TRBJ2-1; D is possibly TRBD2 (6 bases). CDR3 length: 16 residues. The ends were cut back, 1 base at V and 0 bases at J, with 10 bases in the middle. The germline V gene encodes CDR1 LNHNV and CDR2 YYDKDF (reference sequence). CDR3 nucleotides: TGTGCCACCAGCAGAGTACTAGCCTACTCCTACAATGAGCAGTTCTTC. Its translation is CATSRVLAYSYNEQFF.

This clonotype has just a few counts. This chain links TRBV20-1 with TRBJ2-1; D is possibly TRBD2 (6 bases). The CDR3 is 13 residues long. Trimming stripped 5 bases from V and 8 bases from J, with 16 bases between. Germline V gene sequence: CDR1 DFQATT, CDR2 SNEGSKA (reference sequence). The DNA of the CDR3 is TGCAGTGCTGAGACTAGGTGGCTGGATGAGCAGTTCTTC. Translation: CSAETRWLDEQFF.